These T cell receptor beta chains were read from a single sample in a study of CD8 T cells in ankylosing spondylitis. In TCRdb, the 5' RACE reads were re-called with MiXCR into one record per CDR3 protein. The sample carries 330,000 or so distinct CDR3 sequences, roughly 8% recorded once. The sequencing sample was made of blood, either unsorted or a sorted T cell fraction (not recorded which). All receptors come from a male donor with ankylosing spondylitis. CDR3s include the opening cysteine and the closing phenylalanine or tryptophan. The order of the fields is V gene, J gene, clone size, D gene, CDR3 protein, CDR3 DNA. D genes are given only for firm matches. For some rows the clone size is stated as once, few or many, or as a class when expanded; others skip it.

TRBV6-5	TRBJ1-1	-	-	CASSYTTMGGRPPTAEAFF	TGTGCCAGCAGTTACACGACAATGGGGGGCCGGCCTCCGACGGCTGAAGCTTTCTTT
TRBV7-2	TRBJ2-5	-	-	CASSVGGLKETQYF	TGTGCCAGCAGCGTAGGAGGGTTGAAAGAGACCCAGTACTTC
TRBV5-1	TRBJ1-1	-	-	CASQVGRNTEAFF	TGCGCCAGCCAGGTCGGAAGGAACACTGAAGCTTTCTTT
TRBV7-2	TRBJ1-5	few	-	CASSHLGRGNQPQHF	TGTGCCAGCAGCCACCTGGGCAGGGGCAATCAGCCCCAGCATTTT
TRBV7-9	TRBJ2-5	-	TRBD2	CASSRGLAEETQYF	TGTGCCAGCAGCAGGGGACTAGCGGAAGAGACCCAGTACTTC
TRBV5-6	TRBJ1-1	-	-	CASSLVRGTGTWEAFF	TGTGCCAGCAGCTTGGTCAGGGGAACCGGTACTTGGGAAGCTTTCTTT
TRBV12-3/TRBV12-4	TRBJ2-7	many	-	CASSPLVYGVEQYF	TGTGCCAGCAGTCCCTTGGTGTACGGGGTCGAGCAGTACTTC
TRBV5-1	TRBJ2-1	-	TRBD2	CASKGIAGSGGSYNEQFF	TGCGCCAGCAAGGGAATAGCGGGATCGGGGGGCTCCTACAATGAGCAGTTCTTC
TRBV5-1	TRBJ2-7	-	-	CASSSQIPSYEQYF	TGCGCCAGCAGCTCCCAAATTCCATCCTACGAGCAGTACTTC
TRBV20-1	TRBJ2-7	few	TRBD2	CSARDSSGISYEQYF	TGCAGTGCTAGAGATTCTAGCGGGATCTCCTACGAGCAGTACTTC
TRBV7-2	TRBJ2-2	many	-	CASSFRQVPGELFF	TGTGCCAGCAGCTTCAGACAGGTTCCCGGGGAGCTGTTTTTT
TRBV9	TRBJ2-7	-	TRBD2	CASSVEAGATYEQYF	TGTGCCAGCAGCGTAGAGGCGGGAGCGACCTACGAGCAGTACTTC
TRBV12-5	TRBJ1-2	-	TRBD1	CASGEGGTGADYTF	TGTGCTAGTGGTGAGGGCGGGACAGGGGCCGACTACACCTTC
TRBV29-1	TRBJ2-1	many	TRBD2	CSVDLAGVYNEQFF	TGCAGCGTCGATCTAGCGGGAGTATACAATGAGCAGTTCTTC
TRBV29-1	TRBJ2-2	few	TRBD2	CSVASGGGFGGELFF	TGCAGCGTTGCGAGCGGGGGCGGGTTTGGCGGGGAGCTGTTTTTT
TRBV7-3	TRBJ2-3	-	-	CASSRTPPDTQYF	TGTGCCAGCAGCCGGACACCGCCAGATACGCAGTATTTT
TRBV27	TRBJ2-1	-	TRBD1	CASKPTGDNEQFF	TGTGCCAGCAAGCCGACAGGGGACAATGAGCAGTTCTTC
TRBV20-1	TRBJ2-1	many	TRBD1	CSAPGAGGWDEQFF	TGCAGTGCTCCTGGGGCAGGGGGCTGGGATGAGCAGTTCTTC